This is a list of T cell receptor beta chains from one sample in a study of blood T cell repertoires in COVID-19. TCRdb keeps only in-frame clones here, not all; method: immunoSEQ multiplex PCR. The sample has some 120,000 clones, around 84% seen once. Sample: peripheral blood. The source of these receptors is a middle-aged man with acute or convalescent COVID-19. CDR3s leave out the opening cysteine and the closing phenylalanine or tryptophan. Fields, in order: V gene, J gene, CDR3 protein.

TRBV6-5	TRBJ1-3	ASSYSLARPGNTIY
TRBV13	TRBJ2-7	ASSPPRTGVTYEQY
TRBV20-1	TRBJ2-7	SASVGGADQQY
TRBV4-2	TRBJ2-5	ASSPFTGTSGGAGKTQY
TRBV28	TRBJ2-7	ASSFGQGSSYEQY
TRBV6-5	TRBJ2-1	ASRSFNGGEQF
TRBV28	TRBJ1-1	ASSFTQGLNTEAF
TRBV18	TRBJ1-6	ASSRDSMNSPLH
TRBV6-1	TRBJ2-7	ASSDPGAGRTYEQY
TRBV4-3	TRBJ2-3	ASSLGGGSTDTQY
TRBV27	TRBJ1-4	ASMGQGAGEKLF